Listed below are T cell receptor beta chains from one sample, sequenced in a study of monozygotic twins with inflammatory bowel disease. TCRdb re-called the 5' RACE reads, yielding one record per CDR3 amino acid sequence without DNA. The sample has more than 350,000 distinct CDR3 sequences. The sequenced material came from blood. The source is a human donor with ulcerative colitis or Crohn's disease, or a healthy co-twin of an affected twin (not recorded which). CDR3s include the opening cysteine and the closing phenylalanine or tryptophan. The order of the fields is J gene, V gene, CDR3 protein.

>TRBJ2-5|TRBV11-1
CASSSRGTSGAHQETQYF
>TRBJ1-4|TRBV30
CASEPGPNEKLFF
>TRBJ2-3|TRBV4-1
CASSRQTDADTQYF
>TRBJ1-1|TRBV5-1
CASSFGGDAEAFF
>TRBJ2-1|TRBV20-1
CSAQRGLVLASYNEQFF
>TRBJ1-1|TRBV20-1
CSVRRDSYTEAFF
>TRBJ2-1|TRBV20-1
CSADSTASYNEQFF
>TRBJ1-1|TRBV12-3/TRBV12-4
CASRRGMNTEAFF
>TRBJ1-6|TRBV4-1
CASSAGQGGGSPLHF
>TRBJ2-7|TRBV6-1
CASRVTGSSYEQYF
>TRBJ2-1|TRBV11-3
CASSLVTSSYNEQFF
>TRBJ1-1|TRBV20-1
CSARDPKEGTEAFF
>TRBJ2-3|TRBV12-3/TRBV12-4
CASSPPTGEGTDTQYF
>TRBJ2-1|TRBV12-3/TRBV12-4
CASSLEGSDEQFF
>TRBJ1-1|TRBV5-6
CASSLEHLVMNTEAFF
>TRBJ2-1|TRBV29-1
CSVEPPGHNEQFF
>TRBJ2-1|TRBV7-8
CASSLVAGSYNEQFF
>TRBJ2-7|TRBV7-2
CASRPTGGYEQYF
>TRBJ2-2|TRBV29-1
CSVEMRGFGDTGELFF
>TRBJ2-1|TRBV14
CASSQEMMAWFNEQFF
>TRBJ1-1|TRBV30
CAWTDNTEAFF
>TRBJ2-5|TRBV5-1
CASSLYLGQRKTQYF
>TRBJ1-1|TRBV12-3/TRBV12-4
CASSDRGRNTEAFF
>TRBJ2-7|TRBV10-3
CAISGSWEQYF
>TRBJ1-6|TRBV20-1
CSARDRSYSPLHF
>TRBJ2-7|TRBV2
CASSDSGGAYEQYF
>TRBJ2-7|TRBV29-1
CSVVILAGTYEQYF
>TRBJ2-3|TRBV5-1
CASSLAGAGVSTDTQYF
>TRBJ2-4|TRBV19
CASSIIPQASGLNMQYF